Shown below are 21 T cell receptor beta chains from a single sample sequenced in a study of cytomegalovirus exposure and HLA in healthy donors. Primers: 60 Vbeta forward and 13 Jbeta reverse. The repertoire was sequenced with immunoSEQ multiplex PCR; TCRdb's copy has only in-frame clones and lacks some. Its table lists some 75,000 clones. The material sequenced was PBMCs. These receptors all stem from a man aged 35 to 55 in good health and CMV-seronegative.

The genes are TRBV5-1 and TRBJ1-1; 7 bases fit TRBD1. V lost 0 bases to trimming and J lost 5 bases; unmatched junction nucleotides: 7. This CDR3 has 15 residues. CDR1 and CDR2 (germline): SGHRS, YFSETQ. The CDR3 DNA reads TGCGCCAGCAGCTTGGGACAGGGTCTGTGGACTGAAGCTTTCTTT. Its protein product is CASSLGQGLWTEAFF.

Points on this clone: The same CDR3 can be traced to other DNA sequences in this sample. V gene TRBV30 combines with J gene TRBJ1-5; TRBD1 matches 7 bases. CDR1 and CDR2 from the germline V gene are GTSNPN and SVGIG (reference sequence). The CDR3 sequence is 14 residues long. V lost 5 bases to trimming and J lost 3 bases; unmatched junction nucleotides: 7. The CDR3 DNA reads TGTGCCTGGTCCCTGGGACAGCCCAATCAGCCCCAGCATTTT. The encoded protein is CAWSLGQPNQPQHF. Together with reference TRBV30 and TRBJ1-5, the CDR3 gives the full variable domain: SQTIHQWPATLVQPVGSPLSLECTVEGTSNPNLYWYRQAAGRGLQLLFYSVGIGQISSEVPQNLSASRPQDRQFILSSKKLLLSDSGFYLCAWSLGQPNQPQHFGDGTRLSIL.

V usage is TRBV28 and J usage is TRBJ2-7; 7 bases align to TRBD2. Germline trimming cut 5 bases from V and 11 bases from J; bases unmatched to any gene: 9. This CDR3 is built from 12 residues. Per germline, CDR1 MDHEN and CDR2 SYDVKM. CDR3 amino acids: CASSPWGGQEYF. The CDR3 DNA reads as TGTGCCAGCAGTCCATGGGGGGGTCAAGAGTACTTC.

About this clone itself: An end of the junction differs from the germline gene, which may be a read error. The CDR3 loop is CASGLTRGLAGAHLRVHF. DNA of the CDR3: TGTGCTAGTGGTTTGACCCGCGGACTAGCGGGGGCCCATCTACGAGTTCACTTC. The chain has TRBV12-5 and TRBJ2-7, with 13 positions matching TRBD2. Germline V CDR1 and CDR2: LGHNT, FRNRAP. The CDR3 sequence is 18 residues long.

The chain is built from TRBV4-1 and TRBJ2-3; the D gene is possibly TRBD1 (5 bases). Trimming left V 3 bases short and J 3 bases short, with 10 bases between. Germline CDR1 reads MGHRA; CDR2 reads YSYEKL. The CDR3 runs 14 residues. The CDR3 loop reads CASSHNKGTDTQYF. The CDR3 DNA is TGCGCCAGCAGCCATAACAAGGGGACAGATACGCAGTATTTT.

The chain is built from TRBV5-5 and TRBJ1-1; no clear D. The CDR3 covers 16 residues. Per the germline V gene, CDR1 is SGHKS and CDR2 is YYEKEE (reference sequence). V was shortened by 3 bases and J by 1 base, with 16 bases between the two germline ends. CDR3: CASSSRPDLKNTEAFF. The CDR3 nucleotides read TGTGCCAGCAGCTCGCGGCCCGACTTGAAGAACACTGAAGCTTTCTTT.

The chain combines TRBV19 with TRBJ2-5; 9 nucleotides align to TRBD2. CDR3 length: 15 residues. Germline lookup yields CDR1 LNHDA and CDR2 SQIVND (reference sequence). With 4 bases clipped from V and 3 bases from J, the junction kept 6 bases outside the gene matches. CDR3 sequence (DNA): TGTGCCAGTAGTACTGATAGCGGGAGAAAAGAGACCCAGTACTTC. It translates to CASSTDSGRKETQYF.

The chain carries TRBV13 and TRBJ2-2, with TRBD1 as a possible D gene (5 bases). V lost 5 bases and J 5 bases, leaving 15 bases between the germline ends. Germline lookup yields CDR1 PRHDT and CDR2 FYEKMQ (reference sequence). There are 15 residues in the CDR3. In nucleotides, the CDR3 is TGTGCCAGCAGCGAAACAGGCCCGAGAACCGGGGAGCTGTTTTTT. It translates to CASSETGPRTGELFF. Based on the CDR3 plus reference TRBV13 and TRBJ2-2, the full variable domain is AAGVIQSPRHLIKEKRETATLKCYPIPRHDTVYWYQQGPGQDPQFLISFYEKMQSDKGSIPDRFSAQQFSDYHSELNMSSLELGDSALYFCASSETGPRTGELFFGEGSRLTVL.

V gene TRBV10-3 combines with J gene TRBJ2-2, with 8 nucleotides matching TRBD2. This CDR3 comprises 15 residues. The V gene end was trimmed by 6 bases and the J gene end by 3 bases; junction bases not matched to a gene: 6. In germline, CDR1 is ENHRY, CDR2 SYGVKD. CDR3 sequence (DNA): TGTGCCATCAGCGATAGCGGGAAGGACACCGGGGAGCTGTTTTTT. As protein: CAISDSGKDTGELFF.

V and J are TRBV5-1 and TRBJ2-7; 10 positions match TRBD2. CDR3 length: 15 residues. CDR1 and CDR2 (germline): SGHRS, YFSETQ. Unmatched junction bases numbered 2, after V lost 1 base and J lost 1 base. CDR3 coding DNA: TGCGCCAGCAGCTTGCAAGCGGGGGGGTCCTACGAGCAGTACTTC. Its translation is CASSLQAGGSYEQYF.

With respect to this clone: Other DNA sequences from this sample encode an identical CDR3 as well. This chain uses TRBV18 with TRBJ2-7; 8 bases align to TRBD1. Trimming removed 6 bases from V and 3 bases from J; junction bases left unmatched: 7. Germline CDR1 and CDR2: KGHSH and LQKENI. The CDR3 is made up of 14 amino acids. The CDR3 loop is CASSTGQGIYEQYF. The CDR3 DNA sequence: TGTGCCAGCTCTACCGGACAGGGCATCTACGAGCAGTACTTC.

Comment on this clone: At one of its ends the junction is not consistent with the germline gene, which may arise from a read error. This chain uses TRBV6-5 with TRBJ1-6; 7 bases align to TRBD1. Per the germline V gene, CDR1 is MNHEY and CDR2 is SVGAGI. The CDR3 has 16 amino acids. In DNA form, the CDR3 reads TGTGCCAGCAGTTACTCGAACCGACAGGGCGATTCACCCCTCTACTTT. This translates into CASSYSNRQGDSPLYF.

V usage is TRBV6-1 and J usage is TRBJ2-7; TRBD2 might be the D (6 bases). The CDR3 sequence is 13 residues long. Germline CDR1 reads MNHNS; CDR2 reads SASEGT. Trimming removed 8 bases at V and 3 bases at J, with 14 bases between. This chain's CDR3 is CASLAGWVYEQYF. In DNA, the CDR3 is TGTGCCAGCCTTGCGGGATGGGTCTACGAGCAGTACTTC.

This rearrangement joins TRBV6-5 to TRBJ1-5, with 7 bases aligning to TRBD1. The CDR3 totals 15 residues. After removal of 6 bases from V and 6 bases from J, the junction contained 11 bases not matched to a gene. CDR1 MNHEY and CDR2 SVGAGI come from the germline V gene. DNA for the CDR3: TGTGCCAGCAGCCCCCTGGGGCAGGGGGGTCAGCCCCAGCATTTT. Residues: CASSPLGQGGQPQHF.

The genes are TRBV7-9 and TRBJ2-1; 8 bases align to TRBD1. The CDR3 sequence is 15 residues long. Trimming took 5 bases from V and 0 from J; bases not matched to a gene: 3. Looked up from germline, CDR1 is SEHNR and CDR2 is FQNEAQ (reference sequence). The chain's CDR3 is CASSPTGVSYNEQFF. CDR3 nucleotide sequence: TGTGCCAGCAGCCCGACAGGGGTCTCCTACAATGAGCAGTTCTTC. Complete variable domain (other parts from reference TRBV7-9 and TRBJ2-1): DTGVSQNPRHKITKRGQNVTFRCDPISEHNRLYWYRQTLGQGPEFLTYFQNEAQLEKSRLLSDRFSAERPKGSFSTLEIQRTEQGDSAMYLCASSPTGVSYNEQFFGPGTRLTVL.

This sequence joins TRBV5-1 and TRBJ2-6, with 9 bases matching TRBD2. J gave up 4 bases and V 6 bases, and 14 bases lay outside the gene matches. CDR1 and CDR2 from the germline V gene are SGHRS and YFSETQ. This CDR3 is 18 amino acids long. CDR3 residues: CASTKQAGGLTGANVLTF. In nucleotides, the CDR3 is TGCGCCAGCACAAAACAGGCGGGAGGGTTGACGGGGGCCAACGTCCTGACTTTC. Full variable domain (rest looked up from reference TRBV5-1 and TRBJ2-6): KAGVTQTPRYLIKTRGQQVTLSCSPISGHRSVSWYQQTPGQGLQFLFEYFSETQRNKGNFPGRFSGRQFSNSRSEMNVSTLELGDSALYLCASTKQAGGLTGANVLTFGAGSRLTVL.

The CDR3 DNA sequence: TGTGCCAGCAGCTTGGTAATAATGGGGGCGAGTATAAATGAAAAACTGTTTTTT. Protein: CASSLVIMGASINEKLFF. The rearrangement links TRBV5-5 to TRBJ1-4; a weak D match, TRBD1 (6 bases). The CDR3 covers 18 residues. Germline V lookup: CDR1 SGHKS, CDR2 YYEKEE (reference sequence). V was shortened by 0 bases and J by 5 bases, with 20 bases between the two germline ends.

The J gene is TRBJ2-7, the V gene TRBV27, with 9 bases aligning to TRBD2. CDR3 length: 15 amino acids. Germline V gene sequence: CDR1 MNHEY, CDR2 SMNVEV (reference sequence). V lost 6 bases to trimming and J lost 0 bases; unmatched junction nucleotides: 6. The CDR3 loop reads CASRLAGEPSYEQYF. DNA of the CDR3: TGTGCCAGCAGATTAGCGGGGGAGCCCTCCTACGAGCAGTACTTC.

CDR3 sequence: CASSEWGAYYTDTQYF. The CDR3 bases are TGTGCCAGCAGTGAATGGGGAGCCTACTACACAGATACGCAGTATTTT. The rearrangement uses TRBV2 and TRBJ2-3; possible D gene TRBD2, 5 bases. The CDR3 loop spans 16 amino acids. Per the germline V gene, CDR1 is SNHLY and CDR2 is FYNNEI. Between the trimmed V and J ends, which lost 2 bases and 2 bases, there was a span of 14 bases.

The CDR3 DNA sequence: TGTGCCAGCGAGAGGGACTCAAACTACGAGCAGTACTTC. It translates to CASERDSNYEQYF. V is TRBV2 and J is TRBJ2-7; perhaps TRBD2 as D (6 bases). V was trimmed by 8 bases and J by 3 bases, leaving 14 bases between them. The CDR3 has 13 amino acids. Germline loops: CDR1 SNHLY, CDR2 FYNNEI. Full variable domain (missing parts from reference TRBV2 and TRBJ2-7): EPEVTQTPSHQVTQMGQEVILRCVPISNHLYFYWYRQILGQKVEFLVSFYNNEISEKSEIFDDQFSVERPDGSNFTLKIRSTKLEDSAMYFCASERDSNYEQYFGPGTRLTVT.

V is TRBV10-1 and J is TRBJ2-1; TRBD2 aligns across 7 bases. The CDR3 sequence is 13 residues long. V lost 0 bases and J lost 9; bases outside the gene matches: 2. Germline values: CDR1 WNHNN, CDR2 SYGVQD (reference sequence). In DNA, the CDR3 is TGCGCCAGCAGTGAGTCCTGGGGGGGTGAGCAGTTCTTC. Residues: CASSESWGGEQFF.